The rows below give T cell receptor beta chains drawn from one sample of a study of blood T cell repertoires in COVID-19. Sequencing was performed with immunoSEQ multiplex PCR; in TCRdb, only in-frame clones are kept and a portion is missing. The repertoire holds about 170,000 clones, just under 85% seen once, with roughly 2.5% in the top ten. The sample taken for sequencing was peripheral blood. These receptors came from a woman aged 80 or older with COVID-19, enrolled during active disease. Each CDR3 is given with its conserved first and last residue. D genes are given only for firm matches. Expanded clones are given a class, and other clones once, few, many or no size at all.

CDR3aa | CDR3nt | abundance | v_gene | d_gene | j_gene | len
CAWGTAPGAGEQYF | TGTGCCTGGGGGACCGCTCCAGGGGCGGGCGAGCAGTACTTC | - | TRBV30 | - | TRBJ2-7 | 14
CASSRDRGYGYTF | TGTGCCAGCTCCCGGGACAGGGGCTATGGCTACACCTTC | few | TRBV5-8 | TRBD1 | TRBJ1-2 | 13
CASSPPKVRSTDTQYF | TGTGCCAGCAGCCCCCCGAAAGTGCGGTCCACAGATACGCAGTATTTT | - | TRBV7-2 | - | TRBJ2-3 | 16
CASSSAAGQGNYGYTF | TGTGCCAGCAGCTCCGCCGCAGGACAGGGGAACTATGGCTACACCTTC | - | TRBV7-8 | TRBD1 | TRBJ1-2 | 16
CASSSPGLAGGPFRETQYF | TGTGCCAGCAGCTCCCCCGGACTAGCGGGAGGGCCATTTAGGGAGACCCAGTACTTC | - | TRBV27 | TRBD2 | TRBJ2-5 | 19
CASSARLGTQETQYF | TGTGCCAGCAGCGCCCGACTAGGTACCCAAGAGACCCAGTACTTC | - | TRBV11-2 | - | TRBJ2-5 | 15
CASMSGGERLGGAFF | TGTGCCAGCATGTCGGGCGGAGAGCGCCTGGGGGGAGCTTTCTTT | - | TRBV2 | - | TRBJ1-1 | 15
CSAELGEQFF | TGCAGCGCCGAGCTCGGTGAGCAGTTCTTC | few | TRBV29-1 | - | TRBJ2-1 | 10
CAISETPPGSNEKLFF | TGTGCCATCAGTGAGACCCCTCCAGGGTCTAATGAAAAACTGTTTTTT | - | TRBV10-3 | - | TRBJ1-4 | 16
CASSRDSGSYNEQFF | TGTGCCAGCAGCCGGGACTCGGGTTCTTACAATGAGCAGTTCTTC | - | TRBV7-8 | - | TRBJ2-1 | 15
CASSVSGGAETGELFF | TGTGCCAGCAGCGTGAGCGGGGGGGCGGAAACCGGGGAGCTGTTTTTT | - | TRBV5-4 | TRBD2 | TRBJ2-2 | 16
CAWSQGTYEQYF | TGTGCCTGGAGTCAGGGAACCTACGAGCAGTACTTC | - | TRBV30 | - | TRBJ2-7 | 12
CASSLLKGRANYGYTF | TGTGCCAGCAGCCTGCTGAAAGGCAGGGCGAACTATGGCTACACCTTC | - | TRBV3-1/TRBV3-2 | - | TRBJ1-2 | 16
CASSPDRGIYEQYF | TGCGCCAGCAGCCCTGACAGGGGAATCTACGAGCAGTACTTC | few | TRBV5-1 | TRBD1 | TRBJ2-7 | 14
CASRSTGMNTEAFF | TGTGCCAGCAGATCGACAGGGATGAACACTGAAGCTTTCTTT | - | TRBV2 | TRBD1 | TRBJ1-1 | 14
CASSPSLGQAQETQYF | TGTGCCAGCAGTCCCTCCCTCGGACAGGCGCAAGAGACCCAGTACTTC | - | TRBV28 | TRBD1 | TRBJ2-5 | 16
CASRDTILLGYTF | TGTGCCAGTAGGGACACTATCCTCCTCGGCTACACCTTC | - | TRBV19 | - | TRBJ1-2 | 13
CAWRDNNEKLFF | TGTGCCTGGAGGGACAATAATGAAAAACTGTTTTTT | - | TRBV30 | - | TRBJ1-4 | 12
CASSGLAGGTDTQYF | TGTGCCAGCAGTGGACTAGCGGGGGGCACAGATACGCAGTATTTT | - | TRBV2 | TRBD2 | TRBJ2-3 | 15
CASSLVRASNQPQHF | TGTGCCAGCAGCTTAGTCAGGGCAAGCAATCAGCCCCAGCATTTT | - | TRBV7-6 | - | TRBJ1-5 | 15
CASSLGRDTGELFF | TGTGCCAGCAGCTTAGGCCGGGACACCGGGGAGCTGTTTTTT | - | TRBV7-9 | - | TRBJ2-2 | 14
CASSSVGGRSGYTF | TGTGCCAGCAGTTCCGTGGGGGGGAGGAGTGGCTACACCTTC | - | TRBV28 | - | TRBJ1-2 | 14
CASSFEGDSYNSPLHF | TGTGCCAGCAGCTTTGAAGGAGATTCCTATAATTCACCCCTCCACTTT | - | TRBV5-5 | - | TRBJ1-6 | 16